This TCR beta chain was documented in a study of blood T cell repertoires in COVID-19. Whole-study context: T cells, B-cell-depleted T cells, or PBMCs supplied cDNA or gDNA.

The CDR3 runs to 19 residues. As handled by the study authors: How many nucleated cells were present was estimated from reference gene primer amplification. Here immunoSEQ multiplex PCR was the method, and the copy in TCRdb shows in-frame clones only, minus some. V and J calls and clone size follow that table, whereas D and trimming were derived from the DNA. The repertoire has some 300,000 clones, roughly nine tenths of them found once; the top ten carry 1.5% to 2%. This receptor was obtained from a young woman with COVID-19, enrolled during active disease. The chain is built from TRBV1 and TRBJ2-3; TRBD2, the D gene given by the table, was not confirmed from the DNA. TRBV1 is described as a pseudogene. Source material: peripheral blood. CDR3 bases: TGCACCAGCAGCCACGCCGGGACTAGCGGGGGTGCTAGCACAGATACGCAGTATTTT. As protein: CTSSHAGTSGGASTDTQYF.